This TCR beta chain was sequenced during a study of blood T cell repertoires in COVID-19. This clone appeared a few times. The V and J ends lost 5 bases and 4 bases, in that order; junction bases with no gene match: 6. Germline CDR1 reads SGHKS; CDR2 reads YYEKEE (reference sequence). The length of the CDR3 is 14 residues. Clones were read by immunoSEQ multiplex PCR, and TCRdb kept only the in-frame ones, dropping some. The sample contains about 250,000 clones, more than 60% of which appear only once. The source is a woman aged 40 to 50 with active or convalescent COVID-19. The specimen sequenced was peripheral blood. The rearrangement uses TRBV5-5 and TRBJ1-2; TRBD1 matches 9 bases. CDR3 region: CASSRTGDVYGYTF. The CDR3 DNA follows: TGTGCCAGCAGTCGGACAGGGGACGTCTATGGCTACACCTTC.